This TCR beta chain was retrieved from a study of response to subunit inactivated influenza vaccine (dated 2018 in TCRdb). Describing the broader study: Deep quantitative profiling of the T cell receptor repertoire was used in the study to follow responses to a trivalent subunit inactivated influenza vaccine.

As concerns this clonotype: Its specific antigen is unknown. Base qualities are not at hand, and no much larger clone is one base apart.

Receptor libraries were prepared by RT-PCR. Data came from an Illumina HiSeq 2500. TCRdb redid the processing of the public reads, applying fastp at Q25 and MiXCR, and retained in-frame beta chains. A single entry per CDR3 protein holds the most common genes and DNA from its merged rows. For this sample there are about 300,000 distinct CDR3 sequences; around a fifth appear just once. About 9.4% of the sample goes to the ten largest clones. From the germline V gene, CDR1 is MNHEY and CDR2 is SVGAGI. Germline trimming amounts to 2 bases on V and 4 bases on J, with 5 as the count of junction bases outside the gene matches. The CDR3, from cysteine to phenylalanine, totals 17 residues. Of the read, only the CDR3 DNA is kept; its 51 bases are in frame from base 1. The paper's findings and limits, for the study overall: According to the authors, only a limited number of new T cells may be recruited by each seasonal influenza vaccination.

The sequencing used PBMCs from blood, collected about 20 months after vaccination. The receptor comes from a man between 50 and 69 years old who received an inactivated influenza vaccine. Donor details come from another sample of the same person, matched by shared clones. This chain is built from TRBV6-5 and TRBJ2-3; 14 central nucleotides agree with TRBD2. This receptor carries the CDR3 CASSYRRTSGGSDTQYF. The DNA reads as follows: TGTGCCAGCAGTTACCGTCGGACTAGCGGGGGGTCAGATACGCAGTATTTT.